A selection of T cell receptor beta chains follows, all from one sample in a study of PD-L1 blockade in urothelial cancer. Libraries were prepared by immunoSEQ multiplex PCR; TCRdb keeps only in-frame clonotypes and omits some of them. This table has around 50,000 clones, approximately 88% appearing once. The sequencing here drew on PBMCs, taken around atezolizumab (anti-PD-L1) treatment. The receptors come from a man aged 50-60 years with urothelial cancer. CDR3s include the opening cysteine and the closing phenylalanine or tryptophan. Each record gives: J gene, V gene, CDR3 length, CDR3 protein.

J gene: TRBJ2-4; V gene: TRBV19; CDR3 length: 18; CDR3 protein: CASSIGGGTGKAKNIQYF
J gene: TRBJ2-3; V gene: TRBV18; CDR3 length: 13; CDR3 protein: CASSADSRDTQYF
J gene: TRBJ2-7; V gene: TRBV7-2; CDR3 length: 11; CDR3 protein: CASSSTYEQYF
J gene: TRBJ2-5; V gene: TRBV7-7; CDR3 length: 15; CDR3 protein: CASSPGAGRKETQYF
J gene: TRBJ2-3; V gene: TRBV5-6; CDR3 length: 14; CDR3 protein: CASSLWSGTDTQYF
J gene: TRBJ1-5; V gene: TRBV10-3; CDR3 length: 16; CDR3 protein: CAISEGGRDSSQPQHF
J gene: TRBJ2-3; V gene: TRBV5-6; CDR3 length: 16; CDR3 protein: CASSHYRGASTDTQYF
J gene: TRBJ2-1; V gene: TRBV10-1; CDR3 length: 13; CDR3 protein: CASSPLGRNEQFF
J gene: TRBJ2-3; V gene: TRBV7-3; CDR3 length: 15; CDR3 protein: CASSPDSLRTDTQYF
J gene: TRBJ1-1; V gene: TRBV28; CDR3 length: 13; CDR3 protein: CASSSHENAEAFF
J gene: TRBJ2-3; V gene: TRBV9; CDR3 length: 15; CDR3 protein: CASSVGTSGGDTQYF
J gene: TRBJ2-7; V gene: TRBV25-1; CDR3 length: 12; CDR3 protein: CAGSADTYEQYF
J gene: TRBJ1-2; V gene: TRBV27; CDR3 length: 15; CDR3 protein: CASGEYQGMNYGYTF
J gene: TRBJ2-5; V gene: TRBV4-2; CDR3 length: 17; CDR3 protein: CASSQSASGGAGETQYF
J gene: TRBJ2-5; V gene: TRBV2; CDR3 length: 16; CDR3 protein: CASRVRLAGIQETQYF
J gene: TRBJ2-5; V gene: TRBV9; CDR3 length: 13; CDR3 protein: CASSGSRGETQYF
J gene: TRBJ1-1; V gene: TRBV27; CDR3 length: 14; CDR3 protein: CASSLSGTGTEAFF
J gene: TRBJ2-5; V gene: TRBV9; CDR3 length: 15; CDR3 protein: CASSVGLAGRETQHF
J gene: TRBJ1-6; V gene: TRBV18; CDR3 length: 15; CDR3 protein: CASSEGQGKSSPLHF
J gene: TRBJ2-2; V gene: TRBV30; CDR3 length: 14; CDR3 protein: CAWRVTSGRVKLFF
J gene: TRBJ1-6; V gene: TRBV5-6; CDR3 length: 13; CDR3 protein: CASSADSDSPLHF
J gene: TRBJ1-5; V gene: TRBV7-2; CDR3 length: 17; CDR3 protein: CASSLGQGLGVDQPQHF
J gene: TRBJ2-2; V gene: TRBV5-1; CDR3 length: 15; CDR3 protein: CASSLRQGNTGELFF
J gene: TRBJ1-4; V gene: TRBV28; CDR3 length: 15; CDR3 protein: CASSYRQGLSEKLFF
J gene: TRBJ1-4; V gene: TRBV2; CDR3 length: 14; CDR3 protein: CASRTGTVNEKLFF
J gene: TRBJ2-5; V gene: TRBV5-1; CDR3 length: 12; CDR3 protein: CASGTNQETQYF
J gene: TRBJ1-5; V gene: TRBV7-2; CDR3 length: 17; CDR3 protein: CASSLWGQGVSNQPQHF
J gene: TRBJ2-7; V gene: TRBV5-4; CDR3 length: 13; CDR3 protein: CAIGLAGAYEQYF
J gene: TRBJ2-2; V gene: TRBV25-1; CDR3 length: 15; CDR3 protein: CASSDSDTNTGELFF
J gene: TRBJ2-3; V gene: TRBV19; CDR3 length: 16; CDR3 protein: CASSIGLAPSTDTQYF
J gene: TRBJ2-5; V gene: TRBV7-9; CDR3 length: 12; CDR3 protein: CASSLSPETQYF
J gene: TRBJ2-5; V gene: TRBV5-1; CDR3 length: 16; CDR3 protein: CASSRTSGGAYETQYF
J gene: TRBJ1-6; V gene: TRBV20-1; CDR3 length: 10; CDR3 protein: CSGTGSPLHF
J gene: TRBJ2-7; V gene: TRBV5-1; CDR3 length: 14; CDR3 protein: CASRLAGISYEQYF
J gene: TRBJ1-2; V gene: TRBV9; CDR3 length: 14; CDR3 protein: CASSGTGASHGYTF
J gene: TRBJ1-4; V gene: TRBV18; CDR3 length: 14; CDR3 protein: CASSPGRGNEKLFF